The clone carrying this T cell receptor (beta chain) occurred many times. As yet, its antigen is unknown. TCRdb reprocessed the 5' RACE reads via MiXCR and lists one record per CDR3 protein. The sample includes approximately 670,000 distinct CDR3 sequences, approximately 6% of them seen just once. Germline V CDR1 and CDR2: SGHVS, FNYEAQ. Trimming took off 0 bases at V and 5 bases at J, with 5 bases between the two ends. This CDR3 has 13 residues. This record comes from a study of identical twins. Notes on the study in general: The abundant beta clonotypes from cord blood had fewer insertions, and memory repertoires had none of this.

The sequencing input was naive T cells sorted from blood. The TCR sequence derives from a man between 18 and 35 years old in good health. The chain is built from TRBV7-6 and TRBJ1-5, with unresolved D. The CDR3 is CASSLALDQPQHF. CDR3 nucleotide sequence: TGTGCCAGCAGCTTAGCCCTAGATCAGCCCCAGCATTTT.